This entry features one T cell receptor beta chain sequence. The antigen is unknown. TCRdb's table, derived via immunoSEQ multiplex PCR, lists solely in-frame clones and lacks some. The sample shows 11,000 to 15,000 clones, roughly 78% of them seen only once. Patients all relapsed after autologous stem cell transplantation, and there was variation in brentuximab vedotin exposure. The data stem from a study of PD-1 blockade in classical Hodgkin lymphoma. Study-wide points: Patients who began taking nivolumab under 1 year after ASCT were left out. Newly diagnosed patients and complete responders had comparable diversity at baseline. Newly diagnosed patients reportedly had lower baseline TCR diversity than healthy donors. A significant rise in TCR diversity was seen by C4D1 for CD4+ cells but not for CD8+ cells.

This TCR was recovered from a human donor with classical Hodgkin lymphoma. Here the sequenced sample was peripheral blood mononuclear cells (PBMCs), taken before the second cycle of nivolumab.

For the CDR3, the DNA is TGCGCCAGCAGCTACCTAGCGGTCCAATCCTACGAGCAGTACTTC. As protein: CASSYLAVQSYEQYF. The genes are TRBV4-1 and TRBJ2-7, with 7 nucleotides matching TRBD2. This CDR3 has 15 residues. Germline trimming cut 5 bases from V and 1 base from J; bases unmatched to any gene: 8. CDR1 and CDR2 from the germline V gene are MGHRA and YSYEKL.